This T cell receptor beta chain was profiled in a study of cytomegalovirus exposure and HLA in healthy donors. Study-wide points: When analyzed later, the rates of TCR association showed variation by HLA locus, with DRB1 the most and HLA-C the fewest.

60 Vbeta and 13 Jbeta primers were used in PCR. This table comes from immunoSEQ multiplex PCR, and its TCRdb copy is limited to in-frame clones, with some not included. Altogether approximately 190,000 clones are present, about 77% being singletons, with the ten largest covering 4.5% to 7.5%. Points on this clone: Its antigen is currently unknown.

CDR1 is MGHRA, CDR2 YSYEKL, per germline. Unmatched junction bases numbered 7, after V lost 4 bases and J lost 0 bases. This CDR3 is built from 19 residues. The sample was PBMCs. This chain uses TRBV4-1 with TRBJ2-2, with 14 bases that match TRBD2. This receptor was identified in a woman under 40 in good health and CMV-seropositive. CDR3 sequence: CASSRLGLAGGPNTGELFF. DNA of the CDR3: TGCGCCAGCAGCCGCCTCGGACTAGCGGGGGGCCCGAACACCGGGGAGCTGTTTTTT.